The rows below give T cell receptor beta chains drawn from one sample of a study of post-analysis software for immune sequencing data. TCRdb ran MiXCR on the PCR reads and lists one entry per CDR3 protein. The table lists some 370,000 distinct CDR3 sequences, less than 40% of them singletons. Sequencing input: blood. The receptors were gathered from a girl between 5 and 17 years old with multiple sclerosis. The CDR3 runs from the conserved cysteine through the conserved F or W. Fields, in order: clone size, V gene, D gene, J gene, CDR3 protein, CDR3 DNA. A D gene is named only where the DNA matches it firmly. Only part of the rows carry a size: once, few, many, or a class if the clone is expanded.

.	TRBV12-3/TRBV12-4	.	TRBJ2-7	CASTATTYEQYF	TGTGCCAGCACAGCGACAACCTACGAGCAGTACTTC
.	TRBV7-6	TRBD2	TRBJ2-1	CASSLARLAGEQFF	TGTGCCAGCAGCTTAGCTCGGCTAGCGGGGGAGCAGTTCTTC
.	TRBV12-3/TRBV12-4	.	TRBJ1-1	CASSLRDREAFF	TGTGCCAGCAGCCTCCGGGATCGTGAAGCTTTCTTT
.	TRBV7-2	.	TRBJ2-5	CASSLSVQETQYF	TGTGCCAGCAGCTTATCTGTCCAAGAGACCCAGTACTTC
.	TRBV6-1	.	TRBJ1-5	CASSRNNLSNQLQHF	TGTGCCAGCAGTAGAAATAATCTTAGCAATCAGCTCCAGCATTTT
.	TRBV5-1	TRBD2	TRBJ2-1	CASSLMVAGGNEQFF	TGCGCCAGCAGCCTGATGGTAGCGGGGGGCAATGAGCAGTTCTTC
.	TRBV20-1	TRBD1	TRBJ2-5	CSARATGGVYERYF	TGCAGTGCTAGGGCGACAGGGGGAGTCTACGAGCGGTACTTC
few	TRBV12-3/TRBV12-4	.	TRBJ2-1	CASSSQVRGRFF	TGTGCCAGCAGTTCCCAAGTAAGGGGCCGGTTCTTC
few	TRBV4-2	.	TRBJ2-4	CASSQDKEYIQYF	TGTGCCAGCAGCCAAGATAAAGAGTACATTCAGTACTTC
few	TRBV12-3/TRBV12-4	TRBD1	TRBJ1-2	CASSLLGQGAFGYTF	TGTGCCAGCAGTTTATTAGGACAGGGGGCATTTGGCTACACCTTC
few	TRBV11-2	.	TRBJ2-5	CASSLAQLQETQYF	TGTGCCAGCAGCTTAGCCCAATTGCAAGAGACCCAGTACTTC
.	TRBV7-8	TRBD1	TRBJ2-3	CASSSRLGQDGHQGADTQYF	TGTGCCAGCAGCTCGAGACTTGGACAGGATGGACATCAAGGCGCAGATACGCAGTATTTT
few	TRBV12-3/TRBV12-4	TRBD1	TRBJ1-6	CASRSTGRSNSPLHF	TGTGCCAGCAGGTCGACAGGGAGGTCAAATTCACCCCTCCACTTT
few	TRBV20-1	TRBD1	TRBJ1-1	CSGGGMNTEAFF	TGCAGTGGAGGGGGCATGAACACTGAAGCTTTCTTT
.	TRBV11-2	.	TRBJ2-3	CVSSSRGGEDTQYF	TGTGTCAGCAGCTCCAGAGGGGGGGAGGATACGCAGTATTTT
.	TRBV5-1	TRBD1	TRBJ2-7	CASSSTGAALIDEQYF	TGCGCCAGCAGCAGCACAGGGGCCGCCTTGATTGACGAGCAGTACTTC
.	TRBV4-1	TRBD2	TRBJ2-1	CASSQVGGGNNEQFF	TGCGCCAGCAGCCAAGTTGGCGGGGGAAACAATGAGCAGTTCTTC
.	TRBV6-6	TRBD2	TRBJ2-2	CASTNPASGGDTGELFF	TGTGCCAGCACCAACCCCGCTAGCGGGGGGGACACCGGGGAGCTGTTTTTT
once	TRBV29-1	TRBD1	TRBJ2-3	CSVAWTGGKDTQYF	TGCAGCGTGGCCTGGACAGGGGGGAAAGATACGCAGTATTTT
.	TRBV3-1	.	TRBJ2-3	CASSSQGRTDTQYF	TGTGCCAGCAGCTCCCAGGGGAGAACAGATACGCAGTATTTT
few	TRBV7-9	TRBD1	TRBJ1-4	CASARDRVPANEKLFF	TGTGCCAGCGCTCGGGACAGAGTCCCCGCTAATGAAAAACTGTTTTTT
.	TRBV7-3	.	TRBJ2-5	CASSSRGGGSQETQYF	TGTGCCAGCAGCTCCCGTGGCGGGGGCAGTCAAGAGACCCAGTACTTC
few	TRBV6-6	.	TRBJ1-5	CASGVNQPQHF	TGTGCCAGCGGGGTCAACCAGCCCCAGCATTTT
few	TRBV15	TRBD1	TRBJ2-5	CATSRDQGVQETQYF	TGTGCCACCAGCAGAGATCAGGGGGTCCAAGAGACCCAGTACTTC